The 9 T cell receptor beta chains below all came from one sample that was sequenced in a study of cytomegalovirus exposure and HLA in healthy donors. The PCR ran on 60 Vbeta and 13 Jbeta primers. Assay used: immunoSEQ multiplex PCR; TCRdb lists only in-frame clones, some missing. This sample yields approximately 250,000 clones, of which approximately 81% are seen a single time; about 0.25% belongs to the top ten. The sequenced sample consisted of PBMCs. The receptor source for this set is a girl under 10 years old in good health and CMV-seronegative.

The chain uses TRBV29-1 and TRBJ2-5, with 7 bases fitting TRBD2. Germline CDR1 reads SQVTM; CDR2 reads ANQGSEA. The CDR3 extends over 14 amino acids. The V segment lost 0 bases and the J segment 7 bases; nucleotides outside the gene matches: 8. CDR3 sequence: CSVEEGGVRGTQYF. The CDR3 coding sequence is TGCAGCGTTGAAGAGGGGGGGGTTAGAGGGACCCAGTACTTC.

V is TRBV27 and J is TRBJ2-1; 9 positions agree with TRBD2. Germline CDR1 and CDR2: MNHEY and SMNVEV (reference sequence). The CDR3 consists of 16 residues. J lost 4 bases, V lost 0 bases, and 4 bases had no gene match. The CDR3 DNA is TGTGCCAGCAGTTTATCGGGCGGGGGGGGGTACAATGAGCAGTTCTTC. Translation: CASSLSGGGGYNEQFF.

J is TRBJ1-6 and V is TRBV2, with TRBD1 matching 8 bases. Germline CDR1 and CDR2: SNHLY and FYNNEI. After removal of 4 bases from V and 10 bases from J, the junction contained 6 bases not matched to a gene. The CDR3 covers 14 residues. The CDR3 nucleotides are TGTGCCAGCAGTGGGGGCAGGGGGCCCTCACCCCTCCACTTT. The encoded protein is CASSGGRGPSPLHF. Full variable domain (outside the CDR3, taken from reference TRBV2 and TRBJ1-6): EPEVTQTPSHQVTQMGQEVILRCVPISNHLYFYWYRQILGQKVEFLVSFYNNEISEKSEIFDDQFSVERPDGSNFTLKIRSTKLEDSAMYFCASSGGRGPSPLHFGNGTRLTVT.

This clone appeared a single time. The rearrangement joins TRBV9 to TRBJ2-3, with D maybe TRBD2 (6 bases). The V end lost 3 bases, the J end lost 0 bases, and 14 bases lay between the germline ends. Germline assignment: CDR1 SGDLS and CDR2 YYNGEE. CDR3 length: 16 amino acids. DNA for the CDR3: TGTGCCAGCAGCGCCCAGCTAGCGACTAGCACAGATACGCAGTATTTT. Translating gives CASSAQLATSTDTQYF.

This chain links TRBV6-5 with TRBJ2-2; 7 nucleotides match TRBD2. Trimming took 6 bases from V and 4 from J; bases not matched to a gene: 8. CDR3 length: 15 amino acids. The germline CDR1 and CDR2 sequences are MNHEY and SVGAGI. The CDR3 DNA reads TGTGCCAGCAGCCCCCCGGGAGGCAGCACCGGGGAGCTGTTTTTT. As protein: CASSPPGGSTGELFF.

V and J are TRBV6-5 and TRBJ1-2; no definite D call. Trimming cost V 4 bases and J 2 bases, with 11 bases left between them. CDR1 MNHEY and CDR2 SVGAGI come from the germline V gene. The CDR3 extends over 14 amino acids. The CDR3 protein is CASSLDVANYGYTF. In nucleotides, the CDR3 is TGTGCCAGCAGTTTGGATGTAGCGAACTATGGCTACACCTTC.

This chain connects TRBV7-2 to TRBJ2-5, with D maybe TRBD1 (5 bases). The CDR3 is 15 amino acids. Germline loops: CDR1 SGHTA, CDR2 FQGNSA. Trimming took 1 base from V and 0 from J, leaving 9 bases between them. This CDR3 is CASSLGQTYQETQYF. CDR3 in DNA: TGTGCCAGCAGCTTAGGACAGACGTACCAAGAGACCCAGTACTTC. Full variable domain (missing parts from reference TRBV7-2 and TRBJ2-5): GAGVSQSPSNKVTEKGKDVELRCDPISGHTALYWYRQSLGQGLEFLIYFQGNSAPDKSGLPSDRFSAERTGGSVSTLTIQRTQQEDSAVYLCASSLGQTYQETQYFGPGTRLLVL.

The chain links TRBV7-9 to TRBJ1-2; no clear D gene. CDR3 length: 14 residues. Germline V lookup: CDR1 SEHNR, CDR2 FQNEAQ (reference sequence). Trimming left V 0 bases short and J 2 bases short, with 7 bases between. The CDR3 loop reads CASSLAKTNYGYTF. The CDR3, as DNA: TGTGCCAGCAGCTTAGCGAAAACAAACTATGGCTACACCTTC. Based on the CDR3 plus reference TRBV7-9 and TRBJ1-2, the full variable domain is DTGVSQNPRHKITKRGQNVTFRCDPISEHNRLYWYRQTLGQGPEFLTYFQNEAQLEKSRLLSDRFSAERPKGSFSTLEIQRTEQGDSAMYLCASSLAKTNYGYTFGSGTRLTVV.

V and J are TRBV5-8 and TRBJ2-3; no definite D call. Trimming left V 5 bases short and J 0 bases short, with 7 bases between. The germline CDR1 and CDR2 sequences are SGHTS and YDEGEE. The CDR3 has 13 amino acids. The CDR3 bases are TGTGCCAGCAGGACTTCTAGCACAGATACGCAGTATTTT. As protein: CASRTSSTDTQYF.